This T cell receptor (beta chain) comes out of a study of shared clonotypes between healthy human individuals (dated by TCRdb to 2019 to 2021). In the study overall: A few men and a couple of women, aged 18 to 49 years, made up the cohort. Between about 0.8 and 9 billion PBMCs per donor were obtained by leukapheresis. For each donor, CD4 naive and CD4 memory were each run on three plates, CD8 naive on two plates, and CD8 memory on one plate. Blood TCR repertoires of about five healthy adults were deeply sequenced to estimate repertoire size and the extent of clonotype sharing between individuals. To increase sequencing depth and limit assay-specific biases, different laboratories used diverse techniques to prepare libraries and sequence TCR repertoires. What the work shows at the level of the full study, not this receptor alone: Sampling was limited to blood, and TCR repertoires in tissue likely differ from TCR repertoires in blood. Incomplete sequencing was indicated by rarefaction of sorted-subset datasets, despite the large sequencing depth. Clonotypes shared by all four sorted-subset donors showed higher generation probabilities than non-shared clonotypes. The genetic and exposure-history diversity represented was limited by the small number of donors. When a few donors were compared, the shared fraction of clonotypes was around 5% for naive CD4, more than 3% for naive CD8, 2.3% for memory CD4, and 0.3% to 0.5% for memory CD8. Estimated clonotype richness was generally larger for naive than for memory subsets. Pairwise subsampling led to the expectation that sequencing depth would affect the degree of clonotype sharing among donors.

The germline V gene gives CDR1 as SGDLS and CDR2 as YYNGEE. The CDR3 goes from the cysteine to the phenylalanine over 17 residues. Only the CDR3 region is kept as DNA, spanning 51 bases read in frame from base 1. The junction shows trimming of 0 bases on V and 2 bases on J, and the gene matches do not reach 9 bases of it. Points on this clone: Its recognized antigen is unknown. No much larger clone exists at a distance of one base, and base qualities are not known.

Using the deep immunoSEQ assay, multiplex PCR amplified TCR CDR3 regions from genomic DNA. Genomic DNA extracted from each cell subset was distributed evenly over all wells of several immunoSEQ 96-well plates, and each plate served as one replicate. For sorted subsets, around 200 ng genomic DNA, equal to about 30,000 T cell genomes, was loaded into each replicate PCR. The purified libraries were quantified using a Qubit 3.0 fluorometer, sized with a Bioanalyzer 2100, and then quantified again using the KAPA Library Quantification kit. Each immunoSEQ 96-well plate was sequenced on its own single-read 150-cycle Illumina NextSeq 550 flow cell. On the authors' methods: Because the immunoSEQ output held only junctional sequences and lacked quality scores, the filtering could not match the filtering applied to full-length reads. Sequences were annotated with PyIR, a Python wrapper for IgBLAST v1.9, and V/J genes and CDR3 were assigned using IMGT germline references. Reads were removed for weak V/J assignments (E-value above 1e-6), missing CDR3, stop codons, out-of-frame junctions, or ambiguous translated residues. V3J clonotypes were defined as sequences sharing an identical inferred V gene, J gene, and CDR3 amino acid sequence. The percentage overlap between two repertoires was calculated by dividing the number of shared unique clonotypes by the size of the smaller repertoire. Richness of each repertoire was evaluated using RTK rarefaction, the Chao1 estimator, and Recon v2.1 estimates of unobserved clonotypes. For all TCRbeta clonotypes obtained by the gDNA method from a few donors, generation probabilities were computed with OLGA. TCRdb limited this immuneACCESS table to in-frame rearrangements with V and J called. A share of clones is missing; checked studies link under half to unresolved V genes, and the rest is unexplained. The V and J calls and the clone size are those of that table, but D and trimming were determined from the DNA. Counted in this sample were 760,000 or so clones; 90% to 97% of them appeared once. About 0.25% of the sample goes to the ten largest clones.

CD8 naive samples were obtained by positive selection for CCR7 among CD45RO-negative cells, yielding a CD45RA+CCR7+ population from which TemRA cells were excluded. The donors were healthy, HIV-negative adults with no recently reported acute infections or vaccinations. Every donor was a Caucasian adult residing in Nashville, Tennessee, USA. Blood was obtained by leukapheresis, after which PBMCs were separated by Ficoll-Histopaque density gradient centrifugation and cryopreserved in liquid nitrogen vapor phase. Analytical flow cytometry was used to check the purity and quantity of every magnetically sorted T cell population. Genomic DNA was isolated from each sorted fraction and quantified by UV absorbance on a Nanodrop 2000c.

The sequence derives from a man aged 25-45 years in good health. The V and J genes are TRBV9 and TRBJ2-3, and 7 bases in between align with TRBD2. The sequenced sample was naive CD8+ T cells sorted from blood. What this sample's cell subset or site label stands for: CD45RA+CCR7+. The DNA is TGTGCCAGCAGCGTAGAATTGGGACTACTTAACACAGATACGCAGTATTTT. It codes for CASSVELGLLNTDTQYF.